This T cell receptor beta chain was obtained from a study of CD8+CD57+ T cells in acquired aplastic anemia. There are 15 residues in the CDR3. Germline CDR1 and CDR2: KGHDR and SFDVKD. The V and J ends lost 4 bases and 4 bases, in that order; junction bases with no gene match: 5. According to the study, genomic DNA was the template for TCR beta VDJ and CDR3 profiling. TCRdb reprocessed the reads via MiXCR and lists one record per CDR3 protein. This sample has 250,000 to 300,000 distinct CDR3 sequences, with 50% to 70% found just once. The sample was sorted CD4+, CD8+, or CD8+CD57+ T cells (not recorded which) from PBMCs. The gene calls are TRBV24-1 and TRBJ1-2, with TRBD1 matching over 10 bases. The TCR sequence derives from a human donor with severe aplastic anemia or a healthy control (not recorded which). The CDR3 coding sequence is TGTGCCACCAGTGAAGGGGACAGGGGAGTCTATGGCTACACCTTC. Its translation is CATSEGDRGVYGYTF.